The 8 T cell receptor beta chains reported below all come from one sample, sequenced in a study of T cells in narcolepsy. TCRdb keeps only in-frame clones here, not all; method: immunoSEQ multiplex PCR. The top ten hold 1.3% of the sample, which has fewer than 30,000 clones, 75% to 90% seen once. The sample consisted of CD45RA- memory CD4+ T cells from PBMCs. Receptor source: a human donor with narcolepsy.

V gene TRBV5-4 combines with J gene TRBJ2-1; 7 bases are a match to TRBD2. With 7 bases clipped from V and 6 bases from J, the junction kept 7 bases outside the gene matches. CDR3 length: 13 amino acids. Looked up from germline, CDR1 is SGHNT and CDR2 is YYREEE (reference sequence). Here the CDR3 reads CASRGGGSNEQFF. The CDR3 DNA reads TGTGCCAGCCGAGGCGGGGGAAGCAATGAGCAGTTCTTC. Full variable domain (missing parts from reference TRBV5-4 and TRBJ2-1): ETGVTQSPTHLIKTRGQQVTLRCSSQSGHNTVSWYQQALGQGPQFIFQYYREEENGRGNFPPRFSGLQFPNYSSELNVNALELDDSALYLCASRGGGSNEQFFGPGTRLTVL.

This clone was recorded only once. This chain joins TRBV7-2 and TRBJ2-7; 11 positions agree with TRBD2. The CDR3 totals 14 residues. Germline V gene lookup returns CDR1 SGHTA and CDR2 FQGNSA. V shed 0 bases and J 5 bases; nucleotides not matched to a gene: 0. CDR3 loop: CASSLASGRDEQYF. The CDR3 region has the DNA TGTGCCAGCAGCTTAGCTAGCGGGAGGGACGAGCAGTACTTC.

The rearrangement links TRBV19 to TRBJ1-3; possibly TRBD1 for D (6 bases). Germline CDR1 is LNHDA and CDR2 is SQIVND (reference sequence). With 4 bases removed from V and 0 bases from J, the gap between germline ends came to 7 bases. The CDR3 consists of 14 residues. Written as DNA, the CDR3 is TGTGCCAGTAGTAGGGACAACTCTGGAAACACCATATATTTT. This translates into CASSRDNSGNTIYF. Filled out from reference TRBV19 and TRBJ1-3, the complete variable domain reads DGGITQSPKYLFRKEGQNVTLSCEQNLNHDAMYWYRQDPGQGLRLIYYSQIVNDFQKGDIAEGYSVSREKKESFPLTVTSAQKNPTAFYLCASSRDNSGNTIYFGEGSWLTVV.

The chain has TRBV28 and TRBJ2-7; 7 positions agree with TRBD2. CDR1 and CDR2 (germline): MDHEN, SYDVKM. J gave up 9 bases and V 10 bases, and 12 bases lay outside the gene matches. This CDR3 contains 12 residues. In DNA form, the CDR3 reads TGTGCCATCGCGGGAGTCCGGTTAGGGCAGTACTTC. Protein sequence: CAIAGVRLGQYF.

The chain is built from TRBV6-1 and TRBJ2-7, with 11 bases identical to TRBD1. The CDR3 is 16 residues long. Germline V lookup: CDR1 MNHNS, CDR2 SASEGT. The V segment lost 0 bases and the J segment 3 bases; nucleotides outside the gene matches: 4. The CDR3 sequence is CASSEAGQGVNYEQYF. CDR3 nucleotides: TGTGCCAGCAGTGAAGCGGGACAGGGGGTTAACTACGAGCAGTACTTC.

This clone was detected once. V and J are TRBV5-7 and TRBJ2-3, with 8 bases lining up with TRBD2. TRBV5-7 is placed among ORFs of uncertain function. The CDR3 length is 15 residues. V lost 1 base to trimming and J lost 2 bases; unmatched junction nucleotides: 3. In DNA form, the CDR3 reads TGTGCCAGCAGCTTGACTAGCGGATACACAGATACGCAGTATTTT. Its protein product is CASSLTSGYTDTQYF.

The chain has TRBV10-3 and TRBJ2-6; TRBD1 aligns across 7 bases. The germline V gene encodes CDR1 ENHRY and CDR2 SYGVKD. The CDR3 covers 17 residues. V shed 0 bases, J shed 2 bases, and the junction held 4 bases outside the gene matches. The CDR3 region is CAISESAGGPGANVLTF. For the CDR3, the DNA is TGTGCCATCAGTGAGTCGGCAGGGGGTCCTGGGGCCAACGTCCTGACTTTC.

This clone was picked up a small number of times. The rearrangement uses TRBV6-5 and TRBJ2-5; perhaps TRBD2 as D (5 bases). Germline V CDR1 and CDR2: MNHEY, SVGAGI. The V gene lost 2 bases and the J gene lost 5 bases, with 9 bases spanning the gap. This CDR3 has 13 amino acids. The CDR3 region has the DNA TGTGCCAGCAGTTACCGCGGGTGGGAGACCCAGTACTTC. It translates to CASSYRGWETQYF.